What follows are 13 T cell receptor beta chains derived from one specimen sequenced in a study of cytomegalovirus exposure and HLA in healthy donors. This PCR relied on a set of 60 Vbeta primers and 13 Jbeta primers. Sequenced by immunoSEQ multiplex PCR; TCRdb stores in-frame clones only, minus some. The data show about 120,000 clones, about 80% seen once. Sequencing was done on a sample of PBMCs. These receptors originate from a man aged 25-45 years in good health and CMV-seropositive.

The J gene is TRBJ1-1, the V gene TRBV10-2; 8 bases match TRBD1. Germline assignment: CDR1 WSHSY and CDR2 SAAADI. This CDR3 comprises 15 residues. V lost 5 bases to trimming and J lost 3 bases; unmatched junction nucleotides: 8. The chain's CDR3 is CASSRTGWGDTEAFF. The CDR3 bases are TGCGCCAGCAGTAGGACAGGGTGGGGTGACACTGAAGCTTTCTTT.

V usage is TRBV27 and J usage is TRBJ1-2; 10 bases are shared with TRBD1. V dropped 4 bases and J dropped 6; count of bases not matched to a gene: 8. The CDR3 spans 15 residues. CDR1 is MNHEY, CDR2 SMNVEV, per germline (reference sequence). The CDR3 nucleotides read TGTGCCAGCAGTTATGACAGGGGGCGTTATCATGGCTACACCTTC. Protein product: CASSYDRGRYHGYTF.

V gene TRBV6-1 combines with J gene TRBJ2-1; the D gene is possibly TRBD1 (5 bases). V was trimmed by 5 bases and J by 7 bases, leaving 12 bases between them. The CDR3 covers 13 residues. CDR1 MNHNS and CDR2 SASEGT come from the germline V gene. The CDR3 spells CASSRSGKNEQFF. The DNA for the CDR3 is TGTGCCAGCAGTCGGTCAGGGAAAAATGAGCAGTTCTTC.

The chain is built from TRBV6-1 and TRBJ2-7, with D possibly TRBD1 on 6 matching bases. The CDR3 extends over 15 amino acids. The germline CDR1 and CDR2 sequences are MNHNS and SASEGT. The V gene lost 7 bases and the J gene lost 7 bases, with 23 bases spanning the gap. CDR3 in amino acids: CASIEGGHRSGEQYF. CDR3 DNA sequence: TGTGCCAGCATCGAAGGGGGACATCGATCGGGAGAGCAGTACTTC.

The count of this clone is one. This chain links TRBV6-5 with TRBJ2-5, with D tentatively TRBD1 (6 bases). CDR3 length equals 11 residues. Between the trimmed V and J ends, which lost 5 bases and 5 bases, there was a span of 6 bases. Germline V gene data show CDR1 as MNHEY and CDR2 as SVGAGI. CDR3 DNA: TGTGCCAGCAGTAGGGGGGAGACCCAGTACTTC. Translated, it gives CASSRGETQYF.

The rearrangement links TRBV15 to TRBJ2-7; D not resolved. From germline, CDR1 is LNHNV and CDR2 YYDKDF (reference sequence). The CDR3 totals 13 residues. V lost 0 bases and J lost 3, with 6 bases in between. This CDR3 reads CATSRDRVYEQYF. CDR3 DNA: TGTGCCACCAGCAGAGATCGTGTCTACGAGCAGTACTTC.

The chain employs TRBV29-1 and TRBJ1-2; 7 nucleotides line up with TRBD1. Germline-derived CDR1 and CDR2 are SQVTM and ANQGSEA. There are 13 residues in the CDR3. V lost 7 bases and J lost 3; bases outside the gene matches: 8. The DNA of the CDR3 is TGCAGCGCTTCACCGACAGGGTACTATGGCTACACCTTC. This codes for CSASPTGYYGYTF.

The CDR3 protein is CASSEVDRVDSYEQYF. Written as DNA, the CDR3 is TGTGCCAGCAGTGAGGTGGACAGGGTCGACTCCTACGAGCAGTACTTC. The chain recombines TRBV2 with TRBJ2-7, with 8 bases aligning to TRBD1. CDR3 size: 16 residues. Germline lookup yields CDR1 SNHLY and CDR2 FYNNEI. With V trimmed by 3 bases and J by 0 bases, 7 bases remained unmatched. The variable domain in full, with the rest retrieved from reference TRBV2 and TRBJ2-7, is EPEVTQTPSHQVTQMGQEVILRCVPISNHLYFYWYRQILGQKVEFLVSFYNNEISEKSEIFDDQFSVERPDGSNFTLKIRSTKLEDSAMYFCASSEVDRVDSYEQYFGPGTRLTVT.

The CDR3 region is CASSTGQLENQPQHF. CDR3 coding DNA: TGTGCCAGCAGCACGGGACAGTTGGAAAATCAGCCCCAGCATTTT. V is TRBV9 and J is TRBJ1-5; 7 bases line up with TRBD1. This CDR3 is 15 amino acids long. J lost 4 bases, V lost 4 bases, and 8 bases had no gene match. Germline V gene data show CDR1 as SGDLS and CDR2 as YYNGEE.

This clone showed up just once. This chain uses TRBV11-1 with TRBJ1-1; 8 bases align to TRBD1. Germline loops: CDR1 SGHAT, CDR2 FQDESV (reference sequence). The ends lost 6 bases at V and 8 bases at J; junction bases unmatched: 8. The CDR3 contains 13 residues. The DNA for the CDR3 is TGTGCCAGCAGGCCCACAGGGGGTGGGGAAGCTTTCTTT. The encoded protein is CASRPTGGGEAFF. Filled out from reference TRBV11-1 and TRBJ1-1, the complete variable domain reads EAEVAQSPRYKITEKSQAVAFWCDPISGHATLYWYRQILGQGPELLVQFQDESVVDDSQLPKDRFSAERLKGVDSTLKIQPAELGDSAMYLCASRPTGGGEAFFGQGTRLTVV.

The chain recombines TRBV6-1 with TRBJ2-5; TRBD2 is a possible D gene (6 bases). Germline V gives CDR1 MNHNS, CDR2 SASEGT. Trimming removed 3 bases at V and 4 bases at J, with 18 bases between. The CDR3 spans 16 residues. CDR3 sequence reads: CASSDPRESLRETQYF. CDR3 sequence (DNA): TGTGCCAGCAGTGATCCACGGGAGAGTTTACGAGAGACCCAGTACTTC.

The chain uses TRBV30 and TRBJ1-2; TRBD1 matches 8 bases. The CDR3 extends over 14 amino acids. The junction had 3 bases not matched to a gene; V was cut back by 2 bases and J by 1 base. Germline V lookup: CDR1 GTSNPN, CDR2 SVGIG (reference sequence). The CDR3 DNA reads TGTGCCTGGAGTAGTACAGGGGGTAACTATGGCTACACCTTC. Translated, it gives CAWSSTGGNYGYTF. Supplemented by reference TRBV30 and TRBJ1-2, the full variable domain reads SQTIHQWPATLVQPVGSPLSLECTVEGTSNPNLYWYRQAAGRGLQLLFYSVGIGQISSEVPQNLSASRPQDRQFILSSKKLLLSDSGFYLCAWSSTGGNYGYTFGSGTRLTVV.

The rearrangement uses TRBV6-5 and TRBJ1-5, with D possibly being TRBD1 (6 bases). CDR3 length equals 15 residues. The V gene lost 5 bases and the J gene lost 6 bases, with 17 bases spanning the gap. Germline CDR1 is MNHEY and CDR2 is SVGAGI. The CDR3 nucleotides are TGTGCCAGCAGTGGGACAAGGGGTTCGGGTCAGCCCCAGCATTTT. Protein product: CASSGTRGSGQPQHF.